This TCR beta chain was captured by sequencing in a study of blood T cell repertoires in COVID-19. Study-wide background: Sources were T cells, B-cell-depleted T cells, or PBMCs; the material itself was cDNA or gDNA.

Sequenced by immunoSEQ multiplex PCR; TCRdb stores in-frame clones only, minus some. The sample has approximately 70,000 clones, nearly 80% seen once. CDR3 size: 16 residues. V was shortened by 0 bases and J by 4 bases, with 12 bases between the two germline ends. CDR1 MNHEY and CDR2 SVGAGI come from the germline V gene. Sequencing input: peripheral blood. This TCR was sampled from a woman in her fifties or sixties with acute or convalescent COVID-19. The V call is TRBV6-5, the J call TRBJ2-2; weak D call: TRBD1 (6 bases). The chain's CDR3 is CASSYSPTGPTGELFF. CDR3 coding DNA: TGTGCCAGCAGTTACTCACCGACAGGCCCCACCGGGGAGCTGTTTTTT.